The 21 T cell receptor beta chains below all came from one sample that was sequenced in a study of T cells in Graves' hyperthyroidism and ophthalmopathy. TCR beta CDR3 sequences were amplified from RNA transcripts. First-round RT-PCR of the TCR CDR3 relied on the HTBI primer set. TCRdb re-called the multiplex PCR reads through MiXCR, storing one row per CDR3 protein. This sample yields almost 600,000 distinct CDR3 sequences, of which 46% are seen a single time; approximately 7.5% belongs to the top ten. Material for sequencing was peripheral blood or thyroid tissue (not recorded which). The receptors here all came from a young woman with Graves' hyperthyroidism.

V gene TRBV12-3 or TRBV12-4 combines with J gene TRBJ2-7, with D perhaps matching TRBD2 (6 bases). The germline V and J ends were trimmed by 0 bases and 7 bases, with 16 bases remaining between them. This CDR3 contains 15 residues. CDR3 amino acids: CASSLAGLSYNEQYF. CDR3 sequence (DNA): TGTGCCAGCAGTTTAGCGGGACTTTCCTACAATGAGCAGTACTTC.

This clonotype came up many times. The genes are TRBV7-9 and TRBJ2-7; D is unresolved. The V end was cut by 5 bases, the J end by 5 bases, with 13 bases between. Germline-derived CDR1 and CDR2 are SEHNR and FQNEAQ (reference sequence). The CDR3 is 13 residues long. The CDR3 here is CASSPPRTHEQYF. Here the CDR3 DNA reads TGTGCCAGCAGCCCCCCCCGTACGCACGAGCAGTACTTC.

The V call is TRBV24-1, the J call TRBJ2-7; 8 bases map to TRBD2. J was trimmed by 4 bases and V by 5 bases; bases with no gene match: 6. Germline-derived CDR1 and CDR2 are KGHDR and SFDVKD. The CDR3 is 14 amino acids. In nucleotides, the CDR3 is TGTGCCACCAGTGCTAGAGAGCGGGAGTACGAGCAGTACTTC. It specifies CATSAREREYEQYF.

Worth noting for this clonotype: Being one base from a much bigger clone, this may be a read error. This chain uses TRBV18 with TRBJ1-1; maybe TRBD1 (5 bases). From germline, CDR1 is KGHSH and CDR2 LQKENI. The CDR3 is 15 residues long. The CDR3, as DNA: TGTGCCAGCCCACCACCGTCAGGGATCGGGGATGAAGCTTTCTTT. It is translated as CASPPPSGIGDEAFF.

Many counts were recorded for this clonotype. The chain combines TRBV6-6 with TRBJ2-5, with D perhaps TRBD1 (6 bases). The CDR3 has 14 amino acids. The ends were cut back, 6 bases at V and 5 bases at J, with 16 bases in the middle. Germline V gene data show CDR1 as MNHNY and CDR2 as SVGAGI (reference sequence). CDR3 DNA: TGTGCCAGCAGCCTCCGTGAGGGGGTTGAGACCCAGTACTTC. This gives the protein CASSLREGVETQYF.

This clonotype was seen at least ten times. CDR3 DNA: TGTGCCAGCAGTGAAATTCATCAGCCCCAGCATTTT. Residues: CASSEIHQPQHF. The genes are TRBV2 and TRBJ1-5; unclear D gene. Germline V lookup: CDR1 SNHLY, CDR2 FYNNEI. The CDR3 runs to 12 residues. V was pared by 2 bases and J by 5 bases, with 4 bases between.

The rearrangement joins TRBV29-1 to TRBJ2-5; D might be TRBD1 (5 bases). V was clipped by 4 bases and J by 5 bases, with 14 bases between them. Germline loops: CDR1 SQVTM, CDR2 ANQGSEA. This CDR3 is built from 13 residues. The DNA of the CDR3 is TGCAGCGTTGTGAAAGGGGATGGGGAGACCCAGTACTTC. This sequence encodes CSVVKGDGETQYF.

The chain carries TRBV7-9 and TRBJ2-7, with D possibly called TRBD1 or TRBD2 (5 bases each). This CDR3 is built from 15 residues. Germline V lookup: CDR1 SEHNR, CDR2 FQNEAQ (reference sequence). Trimming pared 6 bases from V and 1 base from J, leaving 16 bases between. The CDR3 sequence is CASSPPWDGSYEQYF. The CDR3 region has the DNA TGTGCCAGCAGTCCTCCTTGGGACGGATCCTACGAGCAGTACTTC. Based on the CDR3 plus reference TRBV7-9 and TRBJ2-7, the full variable domain is DTGVSQNPRHKITKRGQNVTFRCDPISEHNRLYWYRQTLGQGPEFLTYFQNEAQLEKSRLLSDRFSAERPKGSFSTLEIQRTEQGDSAMYLCASSPPWDGSYEQYFGPGTRLTVT.

The V and J genes are TRBV7-2 and TRBJ1-2, with 9 positions matching TRBD1. CDR1 and CDR2 (germline): SGHTA, FQGNSA. V lost 5 bases and J lost 4; bases outside the gene matches: 5. The CDR3 covers 14 residues. In nucleotides, the CDR3 is TGTGCCAGCAGCAAGGGACAGGGCCTCTATGGCTACACCTTC. This encodes CASSKGQGLYGYTF.

This clonotype was counted ten times or more. The V call is TRBV10-3, the J call TRBJ1-5, with D perhaps matching TRBD1 (6 bases). Germline V gene data show CDR1 as ENHRY and CDR2 as SYGVKD. The CDR3 extends over 12 amino acids. CDR3 amino acids: CAGGQSNQPQHF. The CDR3 DNA reads as TGTGCAGGTGGACAGAGCAATCAGCCCCAGCATTTT.

This chain connects TRBV5-1 to TRBJ2-7, with 7 bases aligning to TRBD2. Matching the DNA end better, TRBJ2-1 makes the J call doubtful. CDR1 and CDR2 (germline): SGHRS, YFSETQ. This CDR3 region has 15 residues. The CDR3 sequence is CASSLRLAVFNEQFF. In DNA, the CDR3 is TGCGCCAGCAGCTTGAGGCTAGCGGTATTCAATGAGCAGTTCTTC.

In this sample, this clonotype turned up many times. The chain joins TRBV4-1 to TRBJ1-3; weak D call: TRBD1 (6 bases). There are 12 residues in the CDR3. Germline values: CDR1 MGHRA, CDR2 YSYEKL. Trimming removed 1 base at V and 11 bases at J, with 9 bases between. The chain's CDR3 is CASSQGGLAIYF. The CDR3 region has the DNA TGCGCCAGCAGCCAAGGGGGGCTCGCCATATATTTT.

Only one count was recorded for this clonotype. This chain links TRBV5-4 with TRBJ2-1; 11 bases line up with TRBD1. This CDR3 region has 15 residues. Trimming took 4 bases from V and 5 from J; bases not matched to a gene: 5. The germline V gene has CDR1 SGHNT and CDR2 YYREEE (reference sequence). The CDR3 region is CASSPRDRGDNEQFF. The CDR3 DNA is TGTGCCAGCAGCCCCCGGGACAGGGGGGACAATGAGCAGTTCTTC. Full variable domain (remainder filled in from reference TRBV5-4 and TRBJ2-1): ETGVTQSPTHLIKTRGQQVTLRCSSQSGHNTVSWYQQALGQGPQFIFQYYREEENGRGNFPPRFSGLQFPNYSSELNVNALELDDSALYLCASSPRDRGDNEQFFGPGTRLTVL.

The gene calls are TRBV10-3 and TRBJ2-7, with 9 bases matching TRBD2. The CDR3 consists of 16 residues. The V segment lost 0 bases and the J segment 2 bases; nucleotides outside the gene matches: 5. From germline, CDR1 is ENHRY and CDR2 SYGVKD. The CDR3 DNA follows: TGTGCCATCAGTGAGTCTAGCGGGGGCCACCCCTACGAGCAGTACTTC. Translation: CAISESSGGHPYEQYF.

In this sample, this clonotype turned up many times. This rearrangement joins TRBV9 to TRBJ2-7, with a weak D call TRBD1 (5 bases). Germline loops: CDR1 SGDLS, CDR2 YYNGEE. V was cut by 4 bases and J by 2 bases, with 16 bases left in between. This CDR3 contains 15 residues. In DNA, the CDR3 is TGTGCCAGCAGCAAAAGCCCAGGGATCCCCTACGAGCAGTACTTC. Translating it yields CASSKSPGIPYEQYF.

Many counts were recorded for this clonotype. This chain links TRBV15 with TRBJ2-5, with 8 bases lining up with TRBD2. The J segment lost 1 base and the V segment lost 3 bases, leaving 4 bases of the junction unmatched. The CDR3 is made up of 15 amino acids. Germline V CDR1 and CDR2: LNHNV, YYDKDF (reference sequence). CDR3 sequence (DNA): TGTGCCACCAGCAGGGGCGGGAGGAGCCAAGAGACCCAGTACTTC. This codes for CATSRGGRSQETQYF.

This clonotype has ten or more counts. The genes are TRBV18 and TRBJ1-5, with D possibly being TRBD1 (5 bases). The germline V gene has CDR1 KGHSH and CDR2 LQKENI. V shed 3 bases and J shed 5 bases, with 8 bases lying between them. The CDR3 covers 13 residues. Written as DNA, the CDR3 is TGTGCCAGCTCACCGCAGACAGATCAGCCCCAGCATTTT. Translation: CASSPQTDQPQHF.

This sequence joins TRBV12-3 or TRBV12-4 and TRBJ2-5; 7 bases agree with TRBD2. The CDR3 consists of 15 residues. J lost 5 bases, V lost 0 bases, and 6 bases had no gene match. CDR3 amino acids: CASSLAGGPRETQYF. CDR3 sequence (DNA): TGTGCCAGCAGTTTAGCGGGAGGGCCAAGGGAGACCCAGTACTTC.

The chain is built from TRBV7-2 and TRBJ2-3; D may be TRBD1 (7 bases). This CDR3 is built from 15 residues. Trimming stripped 6 bases from V and 5 bases from J, with 18 bases between. Germline V lookup: CDR1 SGHTA, CDR2 FQGNSA. This chain's CDR3 is CASSSTDRRGDTQYF. The CDR3 DNA reads TGTGCCAGCAGTTCTACGGACAGGAGGGGAGATACGCAGTATTTT.

The J gene is TRBJ2-5, the V gene TRBV7-2, with 14 bases lining up with TRBD2. CDR1 and CDR2 from the germline V gene are SGHTA and FQGNSA. Unmatched junction bases numbered 10, after V lost 9 bases and J lost 1 base. The CDR3 spans 17 residues. The CDR3 sequence: CASSRTSGRRIQETQYF. The DNA for the CDR3 is TGTGCCAGTAGCCGGACTAGCGGGAGGCGAATCCAAGAGACCCAGTACTTC.

This clonotype was counted a single time. The chain links TRBV29-1 to TRBJ2-7, with TRBD1 matching 8 bases. The germline CDR1 and CDR2 sequences are SQVTM and ANQGSEA. The CDR3 covers 13 residues. V shed 6 bases, J shed 5 bases, and the junction held 9 bases outside the gene matches. CDR3 DNA: TGCAGCGTGACGACAGGGGTAGCGAACGAGCAGTACTTC. Its protein product is CSVTTGVANEQYF.